This T cell receptor beta chain was profiled in a study of T-cell reconstitution after alpha-beta-depleted transplantation in children. Trimming at V came to 8 bases and at J to 0 bases, leaving 7 bases not matched to a gene. The germline V gene has CDR1 LNHNV and CDR2 YYDKDF (reference sequence). CDR3 size: 18 residues. Molecular barcoding with unique molecular identifiers was used for the TCRbeta library. TCRdb reprocessed the PCR reads via MiXCR and lists one record per CDR3 protein. The sample lists 700,000 to 850,000 distinct CDR3 sequences, approximately 15% occurring once. This clonotype was recorded a few times.

J is TRBJ2-1 and V is TRBV15; 16 nucleotides agree with TRBD2. The TCR was taken from a male patient younger than 18 who had a stem cell transplant for acute lymphoblastic leukemia, so the T cells may come from the graft donor. This specimen was PBMCs, mostly from graft donor cells, taken 360 days after TCRalphabeta/CD19-depleted stem cell transplant. CDR3 amino acids: CATEQGLAGGSSYNEQFF. DNA for the CDR3: TGTGCCACCGAGCAGGGACTAGCGGGAGGGAGCTCCTACAATGAGCAGTTCTTC.